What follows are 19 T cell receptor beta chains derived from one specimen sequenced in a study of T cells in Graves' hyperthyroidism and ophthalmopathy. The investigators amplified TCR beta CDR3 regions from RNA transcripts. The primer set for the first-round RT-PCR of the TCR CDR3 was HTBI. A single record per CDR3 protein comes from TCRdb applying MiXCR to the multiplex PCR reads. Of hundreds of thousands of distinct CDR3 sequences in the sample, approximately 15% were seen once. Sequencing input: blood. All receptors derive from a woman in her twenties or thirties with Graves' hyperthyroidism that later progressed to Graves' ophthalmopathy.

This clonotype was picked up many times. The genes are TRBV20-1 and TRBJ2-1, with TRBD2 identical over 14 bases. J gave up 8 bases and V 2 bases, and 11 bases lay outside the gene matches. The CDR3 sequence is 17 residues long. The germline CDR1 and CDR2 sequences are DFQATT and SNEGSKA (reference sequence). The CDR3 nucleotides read TGCAGTGCTAGACCGCGACTAGCGGGAGGGCCAAAGGATGAGCAGTTCTTC. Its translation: CSARPRLAGGPKDEQFF.

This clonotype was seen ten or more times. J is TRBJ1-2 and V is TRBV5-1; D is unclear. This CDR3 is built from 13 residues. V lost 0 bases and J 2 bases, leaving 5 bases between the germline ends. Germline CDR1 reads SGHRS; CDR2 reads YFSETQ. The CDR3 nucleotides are TGCGCCAGCAGCTTGGATGAGAACTATGGCTACACCTTC. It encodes CASSLDENYGYTF.

CDR3: CASSYPGKQPQHF. DNA for the CDR3: TGTGCCAGTAGTTATCCAGGGAAGCAGCCCCAGCATTTT. J is TRBJ1-5 and V is TRBV19, with D maybe TRBD1 (5 bases). Germline CDR1 reads LNHDA; CDR2 reads SQIVND (reference sequence). This CDR3 contains 13 residues. V lost 5 bases to trimming and J lost 7 bases, with 12 bases between them.

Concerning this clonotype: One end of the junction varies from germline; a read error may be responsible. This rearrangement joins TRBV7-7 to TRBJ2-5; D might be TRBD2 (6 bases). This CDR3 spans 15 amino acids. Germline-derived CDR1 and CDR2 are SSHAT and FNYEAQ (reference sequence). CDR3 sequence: CASSDRDGGVETQYF. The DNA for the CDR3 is TGTGCTAGCAGCGATCGGGACGGCGGGGTGGAGACCCAGTACTTC.

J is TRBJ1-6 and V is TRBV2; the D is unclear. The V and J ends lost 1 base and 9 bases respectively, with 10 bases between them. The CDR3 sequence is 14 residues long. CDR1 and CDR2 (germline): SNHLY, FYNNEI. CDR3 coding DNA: TGTGCCAGCAGTGAAGAGGTTAATGGTTCACCCCTCCACTTT. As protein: CASSEEVNGSPLHF. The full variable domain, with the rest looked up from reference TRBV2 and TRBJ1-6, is EPEVTQTPSHQVTQMGQEVILRCVPISNHLYFYWYRQILGQKVEFLVSFYNNEISEKSEIFDDQFSVERPDGSNFTLKIRSTKLEDSAMYFCASSEEVNGSPLHFGNGTRLTVT.

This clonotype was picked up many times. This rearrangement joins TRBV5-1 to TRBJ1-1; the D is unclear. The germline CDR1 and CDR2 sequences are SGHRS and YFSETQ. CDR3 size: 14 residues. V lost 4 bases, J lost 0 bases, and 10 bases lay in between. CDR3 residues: CASSPEGLNTEAFF. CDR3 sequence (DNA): TGCGCCAGCAGCCCGGAAGGTTTGAACACTGAAGCTTTCTTT.

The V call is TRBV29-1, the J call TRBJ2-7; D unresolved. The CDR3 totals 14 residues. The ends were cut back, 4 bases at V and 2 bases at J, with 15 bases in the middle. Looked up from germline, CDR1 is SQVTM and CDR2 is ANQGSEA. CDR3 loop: CSVGDATETYEQYF. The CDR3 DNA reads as TGCAGCGTTGGCGACGCTACAGAAACCTACGAGCAGTACTTC.

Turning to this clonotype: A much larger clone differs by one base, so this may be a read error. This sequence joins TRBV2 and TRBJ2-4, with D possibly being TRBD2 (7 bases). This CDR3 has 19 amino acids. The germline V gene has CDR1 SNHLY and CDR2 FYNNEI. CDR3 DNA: TGTGCCAGCAGTGGCCGGGGGCTCGGGGGGCTTCTAGCCAAAGACATTCAGTACTTC. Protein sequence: CASSGRGLGGLLAKDIQYF.

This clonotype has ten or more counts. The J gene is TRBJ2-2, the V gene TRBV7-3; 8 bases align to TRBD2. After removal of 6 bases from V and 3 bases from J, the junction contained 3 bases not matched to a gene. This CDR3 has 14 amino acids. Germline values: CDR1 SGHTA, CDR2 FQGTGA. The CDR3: CASRFGGDTGELFF. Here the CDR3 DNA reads TGTGCCAGCAGATTCGGGGGGGACACCGGGGAGCTGTTTTTT. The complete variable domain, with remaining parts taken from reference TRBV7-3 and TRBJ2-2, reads GAGVSQTPSNKVTEKGKYVELRCDPISGHTALYWYRQSLGQGPEFLIYFQGTGAADDSGLPNDRFFAVRPEGSVSTLKIQRTERGDSAVYLCASRFGGDTGELFFGEGSRLTVL.

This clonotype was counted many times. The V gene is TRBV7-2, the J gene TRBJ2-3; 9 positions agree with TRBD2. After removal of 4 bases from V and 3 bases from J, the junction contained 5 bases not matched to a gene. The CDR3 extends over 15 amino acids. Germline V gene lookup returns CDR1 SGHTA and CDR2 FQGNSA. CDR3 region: CASSSGLARTDTQYF. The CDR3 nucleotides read TGTGCCAGCAGCTCCGGACTAGCGAGAACAGATACGCAGTATTTT.

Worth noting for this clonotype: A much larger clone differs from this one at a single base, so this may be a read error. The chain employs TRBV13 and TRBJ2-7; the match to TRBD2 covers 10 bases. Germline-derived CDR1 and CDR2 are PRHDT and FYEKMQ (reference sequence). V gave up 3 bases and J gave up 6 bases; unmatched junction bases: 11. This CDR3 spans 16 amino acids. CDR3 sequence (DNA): TGTGCCAGCAGCTTTGTAGGACTAGCGGCAGAGGCCGAGCAGTACTTC. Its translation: CASSFVGLAAEAEQYF.

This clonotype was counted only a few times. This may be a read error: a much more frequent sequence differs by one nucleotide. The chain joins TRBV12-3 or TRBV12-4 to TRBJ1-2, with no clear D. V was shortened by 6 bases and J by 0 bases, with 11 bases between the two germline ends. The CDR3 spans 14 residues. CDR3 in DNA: TGTGCCAGCAGCCGCGGGATAGCTAACTATGGCTACACCTTC. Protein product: CASSRGIANYGYTF.

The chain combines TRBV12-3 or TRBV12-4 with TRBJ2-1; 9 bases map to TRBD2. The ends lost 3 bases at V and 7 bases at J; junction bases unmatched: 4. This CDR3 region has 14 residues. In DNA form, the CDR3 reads TGTGCCAGCAGTTTCTTAGCGGGAGTAAATGAGCAGTTCTTC. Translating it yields CASSFLAGVNEQFF.

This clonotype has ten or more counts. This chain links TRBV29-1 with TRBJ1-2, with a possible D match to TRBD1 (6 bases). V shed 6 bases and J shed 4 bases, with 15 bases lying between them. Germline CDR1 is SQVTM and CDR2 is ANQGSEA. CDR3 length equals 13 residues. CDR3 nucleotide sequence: TGCAGCGTCGACATGGGGGGCCTCTATGGCTACACCTTC. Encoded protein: CSVDMGGLYGYTF.

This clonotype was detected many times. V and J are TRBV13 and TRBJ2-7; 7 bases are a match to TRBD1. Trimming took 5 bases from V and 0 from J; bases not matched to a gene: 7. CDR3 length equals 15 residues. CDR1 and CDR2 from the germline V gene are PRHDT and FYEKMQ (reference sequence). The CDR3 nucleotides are TGTGCCAGCAGCCGCAACAGGGGCCCCTCCTACGAGCAGTACTTC. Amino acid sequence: CASSRNRGPSYEQYF. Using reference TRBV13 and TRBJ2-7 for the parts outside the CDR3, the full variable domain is AAGVIQSPRHLIKEKRETATLKCYPIPRHDTVYWYQQGPGQDPQFLISFYEKMQSDKGSIPDRFSAQQFSDYHSELNMSSLELGDSALYFCASSRNRGPSYEQYFGPGTRLTVT.

The CDR3 DNA is TGCGCCAGCAGCTTAGGAGGGGGCACAACTAATGAAAAACTGTTTTTT. Protein product: CASSLGGGTTNEKLFF. The genes are TRBV5-1 and TRBJ1-4; TRBD1 agrees at 7 bases. Germline V lookup: CDR1 SGHRS, CDR2 YFSETQ. The CDR3 loop spans 16 amino acids. With 2 bases clipped from V and 0 bases from J, the junction kept 4 bases outside the gene matches.

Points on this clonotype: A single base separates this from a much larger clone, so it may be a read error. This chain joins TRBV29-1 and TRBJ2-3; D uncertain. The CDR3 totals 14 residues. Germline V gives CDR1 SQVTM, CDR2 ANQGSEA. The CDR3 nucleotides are TGCGGCGCCGGGTCCGCCTATTCGGCAGATACGCAGTATTTT. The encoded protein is CGAGSAYSADTQYF.

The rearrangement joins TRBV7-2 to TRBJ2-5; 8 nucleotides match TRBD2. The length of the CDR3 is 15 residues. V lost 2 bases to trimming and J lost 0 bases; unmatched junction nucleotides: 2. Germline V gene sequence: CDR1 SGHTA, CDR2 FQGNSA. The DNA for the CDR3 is TGTGCCAGCAGCTTATCAGCGGGGGACCAAGAGACCCAGTACTTC. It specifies CASSLSAGDQETQYF.

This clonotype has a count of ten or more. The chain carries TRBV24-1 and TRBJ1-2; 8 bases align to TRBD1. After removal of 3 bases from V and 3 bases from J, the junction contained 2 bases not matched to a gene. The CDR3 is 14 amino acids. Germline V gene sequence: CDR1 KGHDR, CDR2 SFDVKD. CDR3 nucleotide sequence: TGTGCCACCAGTGATCGGACAGGGTACTATGGCTACACCTTC. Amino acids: CATSDRTGYYGYTF.